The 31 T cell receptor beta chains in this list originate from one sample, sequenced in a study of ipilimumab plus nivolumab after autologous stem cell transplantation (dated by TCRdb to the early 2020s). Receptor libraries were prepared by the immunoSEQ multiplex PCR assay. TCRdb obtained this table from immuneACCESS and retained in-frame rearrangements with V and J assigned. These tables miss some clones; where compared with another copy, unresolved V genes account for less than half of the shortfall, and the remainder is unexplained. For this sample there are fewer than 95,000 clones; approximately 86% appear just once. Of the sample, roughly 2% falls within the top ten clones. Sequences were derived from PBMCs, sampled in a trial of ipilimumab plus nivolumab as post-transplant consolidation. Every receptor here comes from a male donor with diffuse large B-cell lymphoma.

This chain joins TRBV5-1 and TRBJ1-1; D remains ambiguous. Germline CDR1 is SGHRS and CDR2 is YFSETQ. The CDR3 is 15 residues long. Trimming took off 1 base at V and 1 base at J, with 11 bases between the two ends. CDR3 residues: CASSLSGIWNTEAFF. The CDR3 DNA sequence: TGCGCCAGCAGCTTGTCGGGGATTTGGAACACTGAAGCTTTCTTT.

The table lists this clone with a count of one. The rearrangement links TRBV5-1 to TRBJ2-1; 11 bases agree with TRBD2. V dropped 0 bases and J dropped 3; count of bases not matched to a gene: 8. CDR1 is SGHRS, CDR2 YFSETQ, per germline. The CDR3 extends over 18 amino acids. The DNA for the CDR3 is TGCGCCAGCAGCTTGGTTACTAGCGGGGGCCGGAACTACAATGAGCAGTTCTTC. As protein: CASSLVTSGGRNYNEQFF.

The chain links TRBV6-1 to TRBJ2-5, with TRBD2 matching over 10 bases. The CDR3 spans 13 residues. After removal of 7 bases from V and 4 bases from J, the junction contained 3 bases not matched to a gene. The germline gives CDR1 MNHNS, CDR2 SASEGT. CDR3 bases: TGTGCCAGCACAGCGGGGGGGTCAGAGACCCAGTACTTC. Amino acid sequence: CASTAGGSETQYF.

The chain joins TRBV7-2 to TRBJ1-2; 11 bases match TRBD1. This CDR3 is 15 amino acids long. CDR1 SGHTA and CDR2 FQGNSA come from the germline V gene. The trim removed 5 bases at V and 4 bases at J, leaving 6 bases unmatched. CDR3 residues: CASSPTGQGGYGYTF. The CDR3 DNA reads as TGTGCCAGCAGCCCTACGGGACAGGGGGGCTATGGCTACACCTTC.

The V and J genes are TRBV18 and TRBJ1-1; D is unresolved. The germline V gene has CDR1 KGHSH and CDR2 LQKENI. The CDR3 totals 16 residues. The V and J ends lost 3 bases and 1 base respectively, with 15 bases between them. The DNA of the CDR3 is TGTGCCAGCTCACCGAACCCCCGGGGTGCGAACACTGAAGCTTTCTTT. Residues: CASSPNPRGANTEAFF.

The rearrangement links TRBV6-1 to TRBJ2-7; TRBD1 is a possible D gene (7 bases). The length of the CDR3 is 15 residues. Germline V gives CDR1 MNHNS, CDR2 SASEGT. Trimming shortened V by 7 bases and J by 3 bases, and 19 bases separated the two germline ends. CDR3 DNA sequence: TGTGCCAGCAAGGAGGTGCGGGACAGCTTCTACGAGCAGTACTTC. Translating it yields CASKEVRDSFYEQYF.

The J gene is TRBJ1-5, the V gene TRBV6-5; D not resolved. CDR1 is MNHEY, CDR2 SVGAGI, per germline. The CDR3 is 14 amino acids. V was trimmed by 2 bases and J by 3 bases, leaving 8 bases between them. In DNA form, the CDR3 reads TGTGCCAGCAGTTACCTTGGTTCCAATCAGCCCCAGCATTTT. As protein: CASSYLGSNQPQHF.

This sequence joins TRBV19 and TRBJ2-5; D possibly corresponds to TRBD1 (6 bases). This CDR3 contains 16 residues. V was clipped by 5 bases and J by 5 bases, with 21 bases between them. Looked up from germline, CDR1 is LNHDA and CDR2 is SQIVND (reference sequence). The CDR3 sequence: CASSPQGSLPRETQYF. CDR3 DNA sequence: TGTGCCAGTAGTCCCCAGGGGTCACTACCAAGGGAGACCCAGTACTTC.

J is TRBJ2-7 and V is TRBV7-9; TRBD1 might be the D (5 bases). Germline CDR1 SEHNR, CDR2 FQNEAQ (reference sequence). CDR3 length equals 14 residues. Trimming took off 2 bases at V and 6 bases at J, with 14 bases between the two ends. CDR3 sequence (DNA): TGTGCCAGCAGCTTATTGGATAGCAGGGCCGAGCAGTACTTC. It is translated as CASSLLDSRAEQYF.

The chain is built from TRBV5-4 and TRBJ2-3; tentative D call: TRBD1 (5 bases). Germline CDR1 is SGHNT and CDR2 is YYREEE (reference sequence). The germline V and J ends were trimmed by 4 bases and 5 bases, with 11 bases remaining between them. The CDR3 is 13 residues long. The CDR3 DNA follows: TGTGCCAGCAGCGCCCTAGACAGAGATACGCAGTATTTT. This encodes CASSALDRDTQYF.

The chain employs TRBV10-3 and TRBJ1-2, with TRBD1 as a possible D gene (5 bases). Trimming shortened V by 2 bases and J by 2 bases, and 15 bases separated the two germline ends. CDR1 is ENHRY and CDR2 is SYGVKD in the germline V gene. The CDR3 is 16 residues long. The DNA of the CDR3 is TGTGCCATCAGTGAGCAGGAGGCAGGGACGAACTATGGCTACACCTTC. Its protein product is CAISEQEAGTNYGYTF.

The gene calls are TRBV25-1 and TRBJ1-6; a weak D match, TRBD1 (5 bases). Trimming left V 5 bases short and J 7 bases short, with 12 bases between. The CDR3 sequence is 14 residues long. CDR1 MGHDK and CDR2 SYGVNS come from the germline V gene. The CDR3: CASSKRGENSPLHF. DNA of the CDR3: TGTGCCAGCAGTAAACGGGGCGAGAATTCACCCCTCCACTTT.

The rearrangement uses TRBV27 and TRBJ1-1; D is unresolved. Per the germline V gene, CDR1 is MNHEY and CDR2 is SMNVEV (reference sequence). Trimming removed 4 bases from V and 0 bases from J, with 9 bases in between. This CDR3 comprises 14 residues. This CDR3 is CASSSPRLNTEAFF. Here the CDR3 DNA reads TGTGCCAGCAGTTCGCCGCGGTTGAACACTGAAGCTTTCTTT.

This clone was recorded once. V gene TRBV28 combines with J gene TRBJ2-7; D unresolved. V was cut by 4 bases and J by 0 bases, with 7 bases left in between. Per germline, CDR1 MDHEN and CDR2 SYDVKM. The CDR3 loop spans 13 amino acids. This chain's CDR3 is CASSSANSYEQYF. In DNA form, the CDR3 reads TGTGCCAGCAGTTCCGCCAACTCCTACGAGCAGTACTTC.

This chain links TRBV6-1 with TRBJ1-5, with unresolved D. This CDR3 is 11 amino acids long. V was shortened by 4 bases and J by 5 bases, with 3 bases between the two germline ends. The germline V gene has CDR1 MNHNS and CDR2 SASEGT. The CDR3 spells CASSGHQPQHF. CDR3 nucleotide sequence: TGTGCCAGCAGTGGCCATCAGCCCCAGCATTTT.

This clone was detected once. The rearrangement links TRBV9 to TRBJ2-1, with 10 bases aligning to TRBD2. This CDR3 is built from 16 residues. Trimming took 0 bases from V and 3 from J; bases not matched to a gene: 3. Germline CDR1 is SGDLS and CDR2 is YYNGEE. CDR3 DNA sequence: TGTGCCAGCAGCGTAGAGGAGCGGGGGGGCTACAATGAGCAGTTCTTC. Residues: CASSVEERGGYNEQFF.

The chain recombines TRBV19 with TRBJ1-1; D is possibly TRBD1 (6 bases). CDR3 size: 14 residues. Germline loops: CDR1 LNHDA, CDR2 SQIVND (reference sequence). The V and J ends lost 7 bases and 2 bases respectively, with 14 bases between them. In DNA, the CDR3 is TGTGCCAGTACCCGGACAGCCTCCAACACTGAAGCTTTCTTT. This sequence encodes CASTRTASNTEAFF.

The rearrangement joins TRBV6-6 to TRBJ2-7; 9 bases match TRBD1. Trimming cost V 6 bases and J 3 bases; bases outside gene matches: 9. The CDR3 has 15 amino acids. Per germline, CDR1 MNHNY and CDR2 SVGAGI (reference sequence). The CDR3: CASSRPGQGIYEQYF. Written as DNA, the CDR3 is TGTGCCAGCAGCCGCCCGGGACAGGGAATCTACGAGCAGTACTTC.

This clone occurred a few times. CDR3 bases: TGTGCCAGCTCACCAGGACAGGGAAGCAACTATGGCTACACCTTC. This gives the protein CASSPGQGSNYGYTF. The chain links TRBV18 to TRBJ1-2, with 8 nucleotides matching TRBD1. The CDR3 extends over 15 amino acids. Germline V gene lookup returns CDR1 KGHSH and CDR2 LQKENI. The junction had 4 bases not matched to a gene; V was cut back by 2 bases and J by 2 bases.

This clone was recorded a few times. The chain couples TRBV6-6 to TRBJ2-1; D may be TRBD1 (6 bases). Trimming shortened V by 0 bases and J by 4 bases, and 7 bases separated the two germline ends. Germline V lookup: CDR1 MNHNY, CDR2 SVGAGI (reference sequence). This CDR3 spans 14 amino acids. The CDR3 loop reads CASSYSGQYNEQFF. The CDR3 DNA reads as TGTGCCAGCAGTTACTCAGGACAGTACAATGAGCAGTTCTTC.

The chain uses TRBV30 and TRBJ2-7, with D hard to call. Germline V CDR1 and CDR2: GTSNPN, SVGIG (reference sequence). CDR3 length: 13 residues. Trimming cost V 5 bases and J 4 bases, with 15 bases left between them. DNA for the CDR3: TGTGCCTGGGGCCGACTGGAAACTTACGAGCAGTACTTC. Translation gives CAWGRLETYEQYF. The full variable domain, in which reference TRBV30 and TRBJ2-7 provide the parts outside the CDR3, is SQTIHQWPATLVQPVGSPLSLECTVEGTSNPNLYWYRQAAGRGLQLLFYSVGIGQISSEVPQNLSASRPQDRQFILSSKKLLLSDSGFYLCAWGRLETYEQYFGPGTRLTVT.

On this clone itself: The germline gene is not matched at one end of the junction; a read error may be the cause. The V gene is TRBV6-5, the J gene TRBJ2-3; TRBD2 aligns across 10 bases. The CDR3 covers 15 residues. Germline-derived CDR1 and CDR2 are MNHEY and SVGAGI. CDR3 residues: CAGSPSGGAGGTQYF. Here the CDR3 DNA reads TGTGCCGGCAGTCCTAGCGGGGGCGCTGGGGGGACGCAGTATTTT.

CDR3 region: CASSEGGIQAKNIQYF. The DNA for the CDR3 is TGTGCCAGCAGCGAAGGGGGGATCCAAGCCAAAAACATTCAGTACTTC. The V call is TRBV7-9, the J call TRBJ2-4; D could derive from TRBD1 or TRBD2 (6 bases each). The CDR3 sequence is 16 residues long. The V end was cut by 5 bases, the J end by 0 bases, with 14 bases between. Germline CDR1 SEHNR, CDR2 FQNEAQ (reference sequence).

The CDR3, as DNA: TGTGCCAGCAGCTTGGGTAGCGGGGAATATAGTGAGCAGTTCTTC. It yields the protein CASSLGSGEYSEQFF. This rearrangement joins TRBV5-4 to TRBJ2-1, with TRBD2 matching 8 bases. This CDR3 spans 15 amino acids. Germline CDR1 reads SGHNT; CDR2 reads YYREEE (reference sequence). Trimming removed 0 bases from V and 9 bases from J; junction bases left unmatched: 8.

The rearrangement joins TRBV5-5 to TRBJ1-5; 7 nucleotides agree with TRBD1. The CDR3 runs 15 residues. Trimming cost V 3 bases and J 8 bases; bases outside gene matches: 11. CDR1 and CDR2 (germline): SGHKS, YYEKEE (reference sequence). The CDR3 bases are TGTGCCAGCAGCTCATTACAAGGGGGCGGGGAGCCCCAGCATTTT. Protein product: CASSSLQGGGEPQHF.

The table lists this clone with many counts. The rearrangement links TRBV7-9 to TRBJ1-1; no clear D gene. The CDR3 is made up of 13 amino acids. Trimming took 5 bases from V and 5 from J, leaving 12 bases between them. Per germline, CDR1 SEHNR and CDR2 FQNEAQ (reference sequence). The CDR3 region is CASSRPAGTEAFF. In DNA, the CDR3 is TGTGCCAGCAGCCGTCCAGCGGGTACTGAAGCTTTCTTT.

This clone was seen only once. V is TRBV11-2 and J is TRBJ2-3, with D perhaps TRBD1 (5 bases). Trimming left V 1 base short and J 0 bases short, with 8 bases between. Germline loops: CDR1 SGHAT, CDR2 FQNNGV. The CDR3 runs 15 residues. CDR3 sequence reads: CASSLGPGSTDTQYF. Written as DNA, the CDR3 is TGTGCCAGCAGCTTAGGGCCAGGGAGCACAGATACGCAGTATTTT. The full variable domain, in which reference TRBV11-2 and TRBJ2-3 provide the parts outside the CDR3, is EAGVAQSPRYKIIEKRQSVAFWCNPISGHATLYWYQQILGQGPKLLIQFQNNGVVDDSQLPKDRFSAERLKGVDSTLKIQPAKLEDSAVYLCASSLGPGSTDTQYFGPGTRLTVL.

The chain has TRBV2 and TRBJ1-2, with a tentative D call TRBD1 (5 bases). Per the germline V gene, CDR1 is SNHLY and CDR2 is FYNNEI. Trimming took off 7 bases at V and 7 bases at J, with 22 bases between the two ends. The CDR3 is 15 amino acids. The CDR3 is CASTKGVGWSVGYTF. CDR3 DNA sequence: TGTGCCAGCACCAAAGGGGTAGGGTGGTCCGTTGGCTACACCTTC.

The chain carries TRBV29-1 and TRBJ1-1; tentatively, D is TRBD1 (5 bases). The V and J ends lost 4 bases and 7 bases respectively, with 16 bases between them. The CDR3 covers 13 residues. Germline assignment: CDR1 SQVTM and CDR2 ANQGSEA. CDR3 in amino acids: CSVARKLTVEAFF. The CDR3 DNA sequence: TGCAGCGTTGCCCGGAAACTGACAGTTGAAGCTTTCTTT.

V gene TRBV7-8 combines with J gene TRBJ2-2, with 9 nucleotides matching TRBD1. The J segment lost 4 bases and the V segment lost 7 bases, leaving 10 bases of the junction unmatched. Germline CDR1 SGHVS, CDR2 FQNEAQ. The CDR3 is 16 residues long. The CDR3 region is CASTDRGMVGTGELFF. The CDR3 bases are TGTGCCAGCACGGACAGGGGAATGGTAGGCACCGGGGAGCTGTTTTTT.

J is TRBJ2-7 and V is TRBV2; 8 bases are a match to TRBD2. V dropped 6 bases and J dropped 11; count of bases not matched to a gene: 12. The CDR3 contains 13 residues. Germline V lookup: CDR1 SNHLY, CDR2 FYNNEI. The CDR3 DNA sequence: TGTGCCAGCAGCGGGGGGGCCAGGTATGGGGAGTACTTC. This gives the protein CASSGGARYGEYF.